This T cell receptor beta chain was recovered during a study of blood T cell repertoires in COVID-19. Study as a whole: From the United States, Italy and Spain came samples of acute and convalescent COVID-19. Sample material is recorded as cDNA or gDNA derived from T cells, B-cell-depleted T cells, or PBMCs.

For this clone: Other DNA sequences in this specimen translate into the identical CDR3.

Under the authors' procedure: Estimates of nucleated cell counts were drawn from the amplification of reference gene primers. The method was immunoSEQ multiplex PCR; TCRdb's version includes in-frame clones alone and lacks a portion of them. V and J calls and clone size follow that table, whereas D and trimming were derived from the DNA. The table has around 150,000 clones, more than 80% seen once. Germline CDR1 and CDR2: KGHSH and LQKENI. This CDR3 is built from 15 residues. J lost 0 bases, V lost 1 base, and 0 bases had no gene match. The sequence came from a man between 65 and 85 years old with acute or convalescent COVID-19. The genes are TRBV18 and TRBJ1-5, with TRBD1 matching over 7 bases. Sample: peripheral blood. CDR3 region: CASSPQGASNQPQHF. CDR3 coding DNA: TGTGCCAGCTCACCACAGGGGGCTAGCAATCAGCCCCAGCATTTT.